This TCR beta chain was recovered during a study of blood T cell repertoires in COVID-19. Study information: The study drew acute and convalescent COVID-19 samples from the United States, Italy and Spain.

Germline lookup yields CDR1 SGHKS and CDR2 YYEKEE (reference sequence). Trimming left V 1 base short and J 6 bases short, with 8 bases between. The length of the CDR3 is 12 residues. Sequencing used immunoSEQ multiplex PCR; TCRdb keeps in-frame clones, though not all of them. The sample has about 180,000 clones, more than 85% seen once. This TCR derives from a woman aged 25 to 45 with active or convalescent COVID-19. The source material was peripheral blood. The chain has TRBV5-5 and TRBJ2-7; D is unclear. The CDR3 loop is CASSLSNVEQYF. The CDR3 bases are TGTGCCAGCAGCTTGAGCAATGTCGAGCAGTACTTC.